Below, one TCR beta chain is given with its context. Data came from immunoSEQ multiplex PCR; TCRdb stores just in-frame clones and leaves some out. Of roughly 8,300 clones in the sample, roughly 80% were seen once. CDR3 length equals 13 residues. Trimming cost V 8 bases and J 6 bases, with 13 bases left between them. Per germline, CDR1 MNHEY and CDR2 SVGAGI. There was relapse after autologous stem cell transplantation in every patient, and there was variation in brentuximab vedotin exposure. Magnetic depletion of unwanted cells isolated CD4+ T cells from thawed PBMCs. This specimen belongs to a study of PD-1 blockade in classical Hodgkin lymphoma.

This receptor was taken from a human donor with classical Hodgkin lymphoma. The V gene is TRBV6-5, the J gene TRBJ2-2; D gene ambiguous. The starting material was CD4+ T cells from blood, obtained at baseline. The CDR3 reads CASRSRPAGELFF. For the CDR3, the DNA is TGTGCCAGCCGCTCGCGGCCGGCCGGGGAGCTGTTTTTT.